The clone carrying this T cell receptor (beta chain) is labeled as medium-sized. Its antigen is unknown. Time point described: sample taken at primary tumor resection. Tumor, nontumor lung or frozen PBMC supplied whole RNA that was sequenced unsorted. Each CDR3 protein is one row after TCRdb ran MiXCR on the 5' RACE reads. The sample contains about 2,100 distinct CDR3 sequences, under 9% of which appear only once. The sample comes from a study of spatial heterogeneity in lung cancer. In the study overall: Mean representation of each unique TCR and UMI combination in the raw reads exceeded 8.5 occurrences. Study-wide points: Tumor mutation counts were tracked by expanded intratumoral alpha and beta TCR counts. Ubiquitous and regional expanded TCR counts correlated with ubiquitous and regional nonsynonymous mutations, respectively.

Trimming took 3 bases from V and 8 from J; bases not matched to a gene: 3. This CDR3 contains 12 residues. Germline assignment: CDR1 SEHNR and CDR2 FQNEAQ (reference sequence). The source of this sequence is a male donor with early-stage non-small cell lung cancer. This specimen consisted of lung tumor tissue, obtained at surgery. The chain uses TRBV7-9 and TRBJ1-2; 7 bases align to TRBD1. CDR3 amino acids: CASSFDREGYTF. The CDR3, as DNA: TGTGCCAGCAGCTTTGACAGGGAAGGCTACACCTTC.